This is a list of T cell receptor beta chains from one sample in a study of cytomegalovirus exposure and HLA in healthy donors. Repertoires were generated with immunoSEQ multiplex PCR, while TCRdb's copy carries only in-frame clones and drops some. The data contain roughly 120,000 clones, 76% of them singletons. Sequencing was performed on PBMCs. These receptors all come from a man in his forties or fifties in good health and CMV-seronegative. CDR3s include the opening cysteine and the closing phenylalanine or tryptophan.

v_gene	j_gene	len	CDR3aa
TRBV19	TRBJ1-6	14	CASSPRDSYSPLHF
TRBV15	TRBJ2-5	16	CATSRPLGQDRETQYF
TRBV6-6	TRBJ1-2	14	CASSPSGKGFGYTF
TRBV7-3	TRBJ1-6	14	CASSSRDRNSPLHF
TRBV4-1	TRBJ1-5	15	CASSKGTHSNQPQHF
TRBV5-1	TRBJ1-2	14	CASSLPDRAYGYTF
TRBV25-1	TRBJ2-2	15	CASSDPGGRTGELFF
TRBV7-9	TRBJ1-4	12	CSSTGATEKLFF
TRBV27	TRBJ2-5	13	CASRMFPGETQYF
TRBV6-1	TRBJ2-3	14	CASSEAGARDTQYF
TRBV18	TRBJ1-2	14	CASSREQDNYGYTF
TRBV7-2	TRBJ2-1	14	CASSLGGGRGVRLF
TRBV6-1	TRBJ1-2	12	CASSAREASYTF
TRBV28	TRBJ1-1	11	CASSFPSEAFF
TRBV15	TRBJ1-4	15	CATSRDHGTGEKLFF
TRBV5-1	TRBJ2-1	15	CASSLAGGAYNEQFF